This T cell receptor beta chain was found in a study of shared clonotypes between healthy human individuals. Method: immunoSEQ multiplex PCR; TCRdb's copy keeps in-frame clones and lacks some. The sample lists approximately 2.4 million clones, around 95% occurring once. CDR1 and CDR2 (germline): SEHNR, FQNEAQ (reference sequence). There are 16 residues in the CDR3. The V end lost 2 bases, the J end lost 2 bases, and 13 bases lay between the germline ends. The clonotype originates from a man younger than 35 in good health. Sequencing used naive CD4+ T cells sorted from blood. Subset meaning: CD45RA+ positively selected. This chain joins TRBV7-9 and TRBJ1-5, with D perhaps TRBD1 (6 bases). This CDR3 is CASSLWGAGGNQPQHF. Here the CDR3 DNA reads TGTGCCAGCAGCTTATGGGGGGCGGGAGGCAATCAGCCCCAGCATTTT. Full variable domain (outside the CDR3, taken from reference TRBV7-9 and TRBJ1-5): DTGVSQNPRHKITKRGQNVTFRCDPISEHNRLYWYRQTLGQGPEFLTYFQNEAQLEKSRLLSDRFSAERPKGSFSTLEIQRTEQGDSAMYLCASSLWGAGGNQPQHFGDGTRLSIL.